A single sample is the source of the 5 T cell receptor beta chains below, sequenced in a study of identical twins. TCRdb passed the 5' RACE reads through MiXCR, listing each CDR3 protein once. The table lists just under 650,000 distinct CDR3 sequences, just over 7% of them singletons. The same data also went into a second study, on yellow fever vaccine responses in identical twins.

Sequencing was performed on PBMCs. The receptor source for this set is a woman between 18 and 30 years old in good health.

In this sample, this clonotype turned up many times. J is TRBJ2-5 and V is TRBV20-1; 7 bases align to TRBD2. Germline CDR1 DFQATT, CDR2 SNEGSKA (reference sequence). The CDR3 runs 13 residues. V shed 3 bases, J shed 5 bases, and the junction held 6 bases outside the gene matches. The CDR3: CSASPAGRETQYF. The CDR3 DNA reads TGCAGTGCTAGCCCAGCGGGAAGGGAGACCCAGTACTTC.

This clonotype was observed many times. This chain joins TRBV7-9 and TRBJ2-2; possible D gene TRBD2, 5 bases. The germline V gene encodes CDR1 SEHNR and CDR2 FQNEAQ (reference sequence). The CDR3 is 14 residues long. V lost 6 bases and J 1 base, leaving 9 bases between the germline ends. CDR3 region: CASSFAGNTGELFF. DNA for the CDR3: TGTGCCAGCAGTTTTGCGGGGAACACCGGGGAGCTGTTTTTT.

This clonotype was counted many times. The CDR3 coding sequence is TGTGCCACCAGCATGCACACCTATAATTCACCCCTCCACTTT. Translation: CATSMHTYNSPLHF. The chain carries TRBV15 and TRBJ1-6; D call uncertain. V lost 4 bases and J 2 bases, leaving 6 bases between the germline ends. The CDR3 is 14 residues long. Germline CDR1 is LNHNV and CDR2 is YYDKDF (reference sequence).

Many counts were recorded for this clonotype. The CDR3 DNA sequence: TGTGCCAGCCGCTATATGGGAGGCAGTAACACTGAAGCTTTCTTT. Translation gives CASRYMGGSNTEAFF. This chain connects TRBV12-3 or TRBV12-4 to TRBJ1-1, with D uncertain. V gave up 8 bases and J gave up 2 bases, with 18 bases separating them. CDR3 length: 15 residues.

The chain has TRBV7-9 and TRBJ2-7, with TRBD1 as a possible D gene (6 bases). The CDR3 is made up of 14 amino acids. CDR1 and CDR2 (germline): SEHNR, FQNEAQ (reference sequence). The CDR3 loop is CTSSWGRGSYEQYV. For the CDR3, the DNA is TGTACCAGCAGCTGGGGCAGGGGATCCTACGAGCAGTACGTC.